Described below is a single T cell receptor (beta chain) sequence and its context. The V gene's germline CDR1 is MNHEY and CDR2 SMNVEV (reference sequence). The ends lost 2 bases at V and 4 bases at J; junction bases unmatched: 6. CDR3 size: 15 residues. This sample was taken from a study of blood T cell repertoires in COVID-19. As for the study in general: Both acute and convalescent COVID-19 samples were obtained from the United States, Italy and Spain. T cells, B-cell-depleted T cells, or PBMCs provided the cDNA or gDNA that served as material.

Original processing methods: Estimation of nucleated cell counts relied on the amplification of reference gene primers. The protocol was immunoSEQ multiplex PCR, while the TCRdb copy is restricted to in-frame clones and leaves out a portion. V, J and clone size were drawn from that table, and D and trimming were deduced from the DNA. The table lists roughly 180,000 clones, roughly four fifths of them singletons. Seattle enrolled patients during active infection and tracked them longitudinally. Sequenced sample: peripheral blood. The sequence came from a middle-aged woman with COVID-19, enrolled during active disease. The chain links TRBV27 to TRBJ2-5; 8 bases align to TRBD1. DNA for the CDR3: TGTGCCAGCAGTTTAACTGACAGGGGTGGAGAGACCCAGTACTTC. Translated: CASSLTDRGGETQYF.